This T cell receptor beta chain was profiled in a study of response to subunit inactivated influenza vaccine. General study results and limits: Each seasonal influenza vaccination, the authors suggested, recruits few new T cells.

This clonotype occurred once. No antigen is known for it. CDR1 SQVTM and CDR2 ANQGSEA come from the germline V gene. The CDR3 is 13 residues long. The V end was cut by 1 base, the J end by 2 bases, with 7 bases between. TCRdb called the RT-PCR reads again in MiXCR, with one record for every CDR3 protein. This repertoire shows roughly 630,000 distinct CDR3 sequences, about 14% found once; its top ten account for less than 9%. V gene TRBV29-1 combines with J gene TRBJ2-3; no clear D. The source of this sequence is a man aged 50-59 years who received an inactivated influenza vaccine. Sequenced here: PBMCs from blood, sampled 14 to 15 days before vaccination. The CDR3: CSVEVTATDTQYF. CDR3 bases: TGCAGCGTTGAAGTTACAGCCACAGATACGCAGTATTTT.